This paragraph reports one T cell receptor (beta chain). An end of the junction differs from the germline gene, which may be a read error. The CDR3 length is 11 residues. Germline CDR1 reads SGHAT; CDR2 reads FQNNGV. The protocol was immunoSEQ multiplex PCR, while the TCRdb copy is restricted to in-frame clones and leaves out a portion. The data hold around 120,000 clones, with 75% to 90% observed a single time. The sample is drawn from a study of OX40 agonist ivuxolimab in advanced cancers. The source material was CD4+ or CD8+ T cells sorted from blood, sampled in a trial of the OX40 agonist ivuxolimab. The chain employs TRBV11-2 and TRBJ2-7; 9 nucleotides line up with TRBD1. This sequence was found in an adult with an advanced solid tumor such as melanoma, head and neck, liver or kidney cancer. The CDR3 DNA sequence: TGTGCCAGCAGCCTTGGCGGGACAGGGAACTTC. Translation: CASSLGGTGNF.